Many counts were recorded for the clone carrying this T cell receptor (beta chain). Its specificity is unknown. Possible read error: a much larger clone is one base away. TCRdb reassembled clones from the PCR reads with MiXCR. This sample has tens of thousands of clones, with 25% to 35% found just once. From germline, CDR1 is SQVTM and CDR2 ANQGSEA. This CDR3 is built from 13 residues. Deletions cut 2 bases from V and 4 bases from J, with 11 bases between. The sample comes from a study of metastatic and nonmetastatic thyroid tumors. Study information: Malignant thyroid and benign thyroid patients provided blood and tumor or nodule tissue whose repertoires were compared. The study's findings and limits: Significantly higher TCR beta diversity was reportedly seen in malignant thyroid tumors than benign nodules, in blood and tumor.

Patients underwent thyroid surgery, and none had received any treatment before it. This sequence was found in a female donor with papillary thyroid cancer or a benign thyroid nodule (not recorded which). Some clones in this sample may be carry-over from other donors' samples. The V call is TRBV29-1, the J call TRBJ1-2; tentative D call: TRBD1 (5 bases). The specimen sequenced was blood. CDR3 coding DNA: TGCAGCGTTGAAATCCAGGGACCCTATGGCTACACCTTC. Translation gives CSVEIQGPYGYTF. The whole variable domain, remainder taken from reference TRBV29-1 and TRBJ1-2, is SAVISQKPSRDICQRGTSLTIQCQVDSQVTMMFWYRQQPGQSLTLIATANQGSEATYESGFVIDKFPISRPNLTFSTLTVSNMSPEDSSIYLCSVEIQGPYGYTFGSGTRLTVV.